Presented here are 10 T cell receptor beta chains from one specimen sequenced in a study. Using its own MiXCR run on the 5' RACE reads, TCRdb lists one record per CDR3 protein. The sample includes approximately 40,000 distinct CDR3 sequences, 30% of them seen just once. The sample taken for sequencing was tumor-infiltrating memory CD4+ T cells sorted from the breast tumor. The subset was: memory CD4+ T cells, CD4+CD45RO+CD25-. Receptors were obtained from a female donor with breast cancer.

J is TRBJ2-2 and V is TRBV6-6, with D tentatively TRBD1 or TRBD2 (5 bases each). The CDR3 runs to 14 residues. Per the germline V gene, CDR1 is MNHNY and CDR2 is SVGAGI (reference sequence). The CDR3 DNA follows: TGTGTCAGTCGAGAGGGGCCCAAAACCGGGGAGCTGTTTTTT. It codes for CVSREGPKTGELFF.

The chain uses TRBV7-2 and TRBJ2-7; 7 bases are a match to TRBD2. CDR1 is SGHTA, CDR2 FQGNSA, per germline. V trimming: 5 bases; J trimming: 3 bases; junction bases outside the gene matches: 13. The CDR3 extends over 16 amino acids. The CDR3: CASSLMGGAGSYEQYF. The CDR3 nucleotides read TGTGCCAGCAGCCTCATGGGTGGAGCGGGAAGCTACGAGCAGTACTTC.

Many counts were recorded for this clonotype. The chain joins TRBV7-2 to TRBJ2-4; the match to TRBD2 covers 9 bases. The CDR3 has 15 residues. Germline lookup yields CDR1 SGHTA and CDR2 FQGNSA. Germline trimming cut 4 bases from V and 8 bases from J; bases unmatched to any gene: 9. CDR3: CASSSGAGGWDIQYF. CDR3 sequence (DNA): TGTGCCAGCAGCTCCGGAGCGGGGGGCTGGGACATTCAGTACTTC.

The rearrangement uses TRBV20-1 and TRBJ1-6; 12 bases are shared with TRBD1. The trim removed 8 bases at V and 7 bases at J, leaving 6 bases unmatched. Germline CDR1 DFQATT, CDR2 SNEGSKA (reference sequence). This CDR3 is built from 14 residues. For the CDR3, the DNA is TGCAGTTTCCGGGACAGGGGGCAAAATTCACCCCTCCACTTT. Its protein is CSFRDRGQNSPLHF.

Ten or more counts support this clonotype. The chain combines TRBV20-1 with TRBJ1-4; 11 nucleotides line up with TRBD1. CDR1 is DFQATT, CDR2 SNEGSKA, per germline (reference sequence). This CDR3 comprises 16 residues. Losses at the gene ends were 0 bases for V and 7 bases for J; bases not matched to a gene: 7. As DNA, the CDR3 is TGCAGTGCTAGAGACGTAGGGACAGGGGGACGTGAAAAACTGTTTTTT. Translated, it gives CSARDVGTGGREKLFF.

This chain uses TRBV7-3 with TRBJ2-1; a possible D gene is TRBD2 (5 bases). The CDR3 is 15 residues long. Trimming pared 5 bases from V and 6 bases from J, leaving 17 bases between. CDR1 and CDR2 from the germline V gene are SGHTA and FQGTGA. The chain's CDR3 is CASSPALGGGNEQFF. The CDR3 DNA sequence: TGTGCCAGCAGCCCGGCCTTGGGCGGAGGCAATGAGCAGTTCTTC.

This clonotype was counted at least ten times. The genes are TRBV5-1 and TRBJ2-1; perhaps TRBD1 as D (5 bases). V was clipped by 3 bases and J by 7 bases, with 8 bases between them. This CDR3 region has 12 residues. The germline V gene encodes CDR1 SGHRS and CDR2 YFSETQ. This chain's CDR3 is CASSWGSNEQFF. CDR3 coding DNA: TGCGCCAGCAGCTGGGGCAGTAATGAGCAGTTCTTC.

This clonotype came up a few times. This sequence joins TRBV12-3 or TRBV12-4 and TRBJ1-2, with D unresolved. This CDR3 has 13 residues. With 6 bases removed from V and 8 bases from J, the gap between germline ends came to 16 bases. The CDR3 region is CASSPAPGNGYTF. In nucleotides, the CDR3 is TGTGCCAGCAGCCCGGCTCCGGGGAACGGCTACACCTTC.

Ten or more counts support this clonotype. V and J are TRBV11-2 and TRBJ1-4; 7 nucleotides align to TRBD1. This CDR3 region has 14 residues. Germline CDR1 SGHAT, CDR2 FQNNGV. Trimming cost V 5 bases and J 7 bases; bases outside gene matches: 7. CDR3 residues: CASSRVGGTEKLFF. The DNA for the CDR3 is TGTGCCAGCAGCCGAGTAGGGGGCACTGAAAAACTGTTTTTT.

This clonotype has a handful of counts. The chain employs TRBV5-1 and TRBJ2-1, with 7 bases matching TRBD1. This CDR3 is 15 amino acids long. Germline V gene data show CDR1 as SGHRS and CDR2 as YFSETQ. V lost 3 bases and J lost 3; bases outside the gene matches: 6. The CDR3 sequence is CASSYDRARYNEQFF. For the CDR3, the DNA is TGCGCCAGCAGCTACGACAGGGCCCGCTACAATGAGCAGTTCTTC.